These 22 T cell receptor beta chains were all obtained from the same sample, sequenced in a study of T-cell reconstitution after alpha-beta-depleted transplantation in children. A library of TCRbeta sequences, prepared with unique molecular identifiers, was generated. A single record per CDR3 protein comes from TCRdb applying MiXCR to the PCR reads. The sample includes tens of thousands of distinct CDR3 sequences, 15% to 20% of them seen just once. The material sequenced was PBMCs, mostly from graft donor cells, taken 360 days after TCRalphabeta/CD19-depleted stem cell transplant. The receptor set was obtained from a male patient under 10 years old who had a stem cell transplant for acute lymphoblastic leukemia, so the T cells may come from the graft donor.

This clonotype was counted a few times. The gene calls are TRBV20-1 and TRBJ2-5, with 8 bases that match TRBD2. This CDR3 contains 17 residues. Germline-derived CDR1 and CDR2 are DFQATT and SNEGSKA (reference sequence). Losses at the gene ends were 3 bases for V and 1 base for J; bases not matched to a gene: 13. The CDR3 loop is CSASRLAGGTLQETQYF. In DNA form, the CDR3 reads TGCAGTGCTAGTCGTCTAGCGGGTGGGACCCTCCAAGAGACCCAGTACTTC.

The chain uses TRBV12-3 or TRBV12-4 and TRBJ2-1, with D maybe TRBD2 (6 bases). The CDR3 is 16 amino acids. Trimming pared 5 bases from V and 4 bases from J, leaving 18 bases between. CDR3 protein: CASSPPPPGRYNEQFF. The CDR3 region has the DNA TGTGCCAGCAGTCCCCCCCCTCCGGGGAGGTACAATGAGCAGTTCTTC.

A few counts support this clonotype. This chain connects TRBV6-5 to TRBJ1-1; D possibly corresponds to TRBD1 (5 bases). The V and J ends lost 2 bases and 0 bases respectively, with 16 bases between them. The germline gives CDR1 MNHEY, CDR2 SVGAGI. This CDR3 is 17 amino acids long. This chain's CDR3 is CASSYLPGAGMNTEAFF. CDR3 DNA sequence: TGTGCCAGCAGTTACCTCCCCGGGGCGGGAATGAACACTGAAGCTTTCTTT.

In this sample, this clonotype turned up once. The chain carries TRBV7-9 and TRBJ1-2, with D possibly matching TRBD1 (5 bases). Germline-derived CDR1 and CDR2 are SEHNR and FQNEAQ (reference sequence). This CDR3 is 16 amino acids long. Trimming stripped 4 bases from V and 3 bases from J, with 18 bases between. The CDR3 DNA sequence: TGTGCCAGCAGCTCGCGCGTACAGGAGACGGACTATGGCTACACCTTC. This gives the protein CASSSRVQETDYGYTF.

This clonotype has just a few counts. The V and J genes are TRBV12-3 or TRBV12-4 and TRBJ2-1; D possibly corresponds to TRBD1 (5 bases). The CDR3 loop spans 17 amino acids. Trimming pared 3 bases from V and 9 bases from J, leaving 24 bases between. This CDR3 is CASSFGRRQSKGTEQFF. The CDR3 DNA reads as TGTGCCAGCAGTTTCGGTAGAAGACAGAGTAAAGGAACTGAGCAGTTCTTC.

Only a few counts were recorded for this clonotype. The chain couples TRBV12-3 or TRBV12-4 to TRBJ2-1; 11 nucleotides align to TRBD2. V shed 7 bases, J shed 7 bases, and the junction held 15 bases outside the gene matches. The CDR3 has 17 residues. For the CDR3, the DNA is TGTGCCAGCACCTATAGCGGGGGGGGCATTTACGGGAATGAGCAGTTCTTC. Protein sequence: CASTYSGGGIYGNEQFF.

This rearrangement joins TRBV27 to TRBJ1-2, with D unresolved. Germline CDR1 is MNHEY and CDR2 is SMNVEV (reference sequence). The CDR3 loop spans 14 amino acids. Trimming cost V 4 bases and J 7 bases, with 16 bases left between them. The CDR3 DNA sequence: TGTGCCAGCAGTTATCTCGCGACATCCAGTGGCTACACCTTC. This translates into CASSYLATSSGYTF.

The chain's CDR3 is CASRFRDKRPGLTNEKLFF. DNA for the CDR3: TGTGCCAGCAGATTCCGGGACAAGAGGCCGGGGCTGACTAATGAAAAACTGTTTTTT. The J gene is TRBJ1-4, the V gene TRBV2; the D gene is possibly TRBD1 (6 bases). CDR1 and CDR2 (germline): SNHLY, FYNNEI. This CDR3 contains 19 residues. The V and J ends lost 6 bases and 2 bases respectively, with 25 bases between them.

This clonotype occurred many times. The rearrangement uses TRBV27 and TRBJ2-7, with TRBD1 matching 8 bases. The CDR3 length is 15 residues. Germline CDR1 is MNHEY and CDR2 is SMNVEV (reference sequence). V shed 5 bases and J 5 bases; nucleotides not matched to a gene: 11. DNA of the CDR3: TGTGCCAGCAGTCCCCGTCAGGGGGCCATCCACGAGCAGTACTTC. Translating it yields CASSPRQGAIHEQYF.

A few counts support this clonotype. The J gene is TRBJ2-5, the V gene TRBV6-5, with D possibly being TRBD1 (5 bases). The germline V gene has CDR1 MNHEY and CDR2 SVGAGI. This CDR3 comprises 14 residues. V was shortened by 5 bases and J by 7 bases, with 17 bases between the two germline ends. CDR3 DNA sequence: TGTGCCAGCAGTCTCGACAGCAACGTGAGGACCCAGTACTTC. This codes for CASSLDSNVRTQYF.

This clonotype was seen more than once but under ten times. CDR3 nucleotide sequence: TGTGCCAGCAGTGAAGTAGTTCCCGGAGTCCTCTCTGGAAACACCATATATTTT. Residues: CASSEVVPGVLSGNTIYF. The chain joins TRBV2 to TRBJ1-3; the D is unclear. The germline V gene has CDR1 SNHLY and CDR2 FYNNEI. The CDR3 length is 18 residues. The V gene lost 1 base and the J gene lost 0 bases, with 16 bases spanning the gap.

This clonotype has just a few counts. The genes are TRBV6-1 and TRBJ2-5, with D perhaps matching TRBD1 (6 bases). This CDR3 region has 13 residues. In germline, CDR1 is MNHNS, CDR2 SASEGT. The V end lost 3 bases, the J end lost 11 bases, and 16 bases lay between the germline ends. The CDR3 DNA reads as TGTGCCAGCAGTGATCCACAGGGTATCCCGCAGTACTTC. Amino acid sequence: CASSDPQGIPQYF.

V is TRBV27 and J is TRBJ2-7; D remains unclear. The CDR3 loop spans 14 amino acids. Germline-derived CDR1 and CDR2 are MNHEY and SMNVEV (reference sequence). V lost 6 bases and J lost 9, with 21 bases in between. The CDR3, as DNA: TGTGCCAGCAGGGGGTTTTTCGCCCCTACGTTGCAGTACTTC. It specifies CASRGFFAPTLQYF.

This clonotype turned up a few times. The chain recombines TRBV11-2 with TRBJ2-7; no definite D call. The CDR3 contains 16 residues. V was cut by 0 bases and J by 4 bases, with 16 bases left in between. Germline-derived CDR1 and CDR2 are SGHAT and FQNNGV. CDR3 sequence: CASSLDLLDGVYEQYF. Here the CDR3 DNA reads TGTGCCAGCAGCTTAGATCTATTGGACGGCGTGTACGAGCAGTACTTC.

The table lists this clonotype with a few counts. The chain recombines TRBV6-5 with TRBJ2-7; TRBD2 matches 10 bases. The CDR3 has 16 amino acids. V lost 0 bases, J lost 6 bases, and 8 bases stayed unmatched. Germline lookup yields CDR1 MNHEY and CDR2 SVGAGI. The CDR3 sequence: CASSYSILAGVGEQYF. For the CDR3, the DNA is TGTGCCAGCAGTTACTCGATTCTAGCGGGAGTAGGCGAGCAGTACTTC.

This clonotype has more than one count but fewer than ten. This rearrangement joins TRBV5-1 to TRBJ2-1; unclear D gene. V was clipped by 7 bases and J by 0 bases, with 11 bases between them. There are 14 residues in the CDR3. CDR1 and CDR2 from the germline V gene are SGHRS and YFSETQ. In nucleotides, the CDR3 is TGCGCCAGCCAGCTAGACGTCTCCTACAATGAGCAGTTCTTC. It codes for CASQLDVSYNEQFF.

The CDR3 bases are TGTGCCAGCAGCCAAGGGACTAGCGGGAGGCACTACGAGCAGTACTTC. This gives the protein CASSQGTSGRHYEQYF. The chain has TRBV3-1 and TRBJ2-7; the match to TRBD2 covers 14 bases. The ends lost 1 base at V and 3 bases at J; junction bases unmatched: 2. Per germline, CDR1 LGHDT and CDR2 YNNKEL (reference sequence). The CDR3 contains 16 residues.

The chain uses TRBV5-1 and TRBJ2-2, with TRBD2 matching over 10 bases. With 2 bases clipped from V and 3 bases from J, the junction kept 10 bases outside the gene matches. The CDR3 runs 18 residues. The germline V gene encodes CDR1 SGHRS and CDR2 YFSETQ. CDR3 bases: TGCGCCAGCAGCTTCCCCTTCCTGACTAGCGGGTACACCGGGGAGCTGTTTTTT. Its translation is CASSFPFLTSGYTGELFF.

This clonotype was picked up many times. V usage is TRBV11-2 and J usage is TRBJ2-7; the D is unclear. Trimming removed 5 bases at V and 4 bases at J, with 12 bases between. Germline loops: CDR1 SGHAT, CDR2 FQNNGV. This CDR3 comprises 13 residues. The CDR3 loop is CASSATVYYEQYF. CDR3 nucleotide sequence: TGTGCCAGCAGCGCGACTGTTTATTACGAGCAGTACTTC.

CDR3: CASSSLGYEQYF. The CDR3 region has the DNA TGTGCCAGCAGTTCACTTGGGTACGAGCAGTACTTC. The chain is built from TRBV12-3 or TRBV12-4 and TRBJ2-7; no definite D call. The CDR3 contains 12 residues. Trimming stripped 4 bases from V and 4 bases from J, with 8 bases between.

The chain uses TRBV5-6 and TRBJ2-7, with D possibly TRBD2 on 5 matching bases. CDR1 is SGHDT and CDR2 is YYEEEE in the germline V gene. CDR3 length: 14 amino acids. V was cut by 6 bases and J by 1 base, with 14 bases left in between. The CDR3 here is CASNGGTPSYEQYF. The CDR3 DNA reads TGTGCCAGCAATGGAGGCACTCCATCCTACGAGCAGTACTTC.

This clonotype was seen more than once but under ten times. The chain recombines TRBV6-1 with TRBJ2-7; D may match TRBD1 or TRBD2 (6 bases each). This CDR3 is built from 13 residues. With 3 bases removed from V and 6 bases from J, the gap between germline ends came to 12 bases. Germline V CDR1 and CDR2: MNHNS, SASEGT. CDR3 DNA: TGTGCCAGCAGTGAGTGGGGGGCTGGCGAGCAGTACTTC. It yields the protein CASSEWGAGEQYF.